The clone carrying this T cell receptor (beta chain) was seen more than once but under ten times. Antigen: not known. Primers for the PCR totalled 60 Vbeta and 13 Jbeta. Here immunoSEQ multiplex PCR was the method, and the copy in TCRdb shows in-frame clones only, minus some. The table has more than 85,000 clones, nearly 15% seen once. Germline CDR1 and CDR2: SGHNT and YYREEE (reference sequence). Trimming cost V 1 base and J 4 bases; bases outside gene matches: 8. CDR3 length equals 15 residues. This entry belongs to a study of cytomegalovirus exposure and HLA in healthy donors. Overall study context: Membership in the Caucasian-associated ancestry cluster was found for 81% of 300 to 500 genotyped donors. Findings and caveats of the study: Presence/absence analyses supposed approximately even sequencing depth among donors. Some 16,000 TCR beta sequences were associated with HLA alleles at 0.05 false discovery rate in a later analysis. According to the study, 160 or so TCR beta chains were cytomegalovirus-associated.

V is TRBV5-4 and J is TRBJ2-7, with 7 bases identical to TRBD1. The sequence derives from a female donor in good health and CMV-seronegative. The sequenced sample consisted of PBMCs. The CDR3 is CASSLPRTGNYEQYF. As DNA, the CDR3 is TGTGCCAGCAGCTTGCCCCGGACAGGAAATTACGAGCAGTACTTC.